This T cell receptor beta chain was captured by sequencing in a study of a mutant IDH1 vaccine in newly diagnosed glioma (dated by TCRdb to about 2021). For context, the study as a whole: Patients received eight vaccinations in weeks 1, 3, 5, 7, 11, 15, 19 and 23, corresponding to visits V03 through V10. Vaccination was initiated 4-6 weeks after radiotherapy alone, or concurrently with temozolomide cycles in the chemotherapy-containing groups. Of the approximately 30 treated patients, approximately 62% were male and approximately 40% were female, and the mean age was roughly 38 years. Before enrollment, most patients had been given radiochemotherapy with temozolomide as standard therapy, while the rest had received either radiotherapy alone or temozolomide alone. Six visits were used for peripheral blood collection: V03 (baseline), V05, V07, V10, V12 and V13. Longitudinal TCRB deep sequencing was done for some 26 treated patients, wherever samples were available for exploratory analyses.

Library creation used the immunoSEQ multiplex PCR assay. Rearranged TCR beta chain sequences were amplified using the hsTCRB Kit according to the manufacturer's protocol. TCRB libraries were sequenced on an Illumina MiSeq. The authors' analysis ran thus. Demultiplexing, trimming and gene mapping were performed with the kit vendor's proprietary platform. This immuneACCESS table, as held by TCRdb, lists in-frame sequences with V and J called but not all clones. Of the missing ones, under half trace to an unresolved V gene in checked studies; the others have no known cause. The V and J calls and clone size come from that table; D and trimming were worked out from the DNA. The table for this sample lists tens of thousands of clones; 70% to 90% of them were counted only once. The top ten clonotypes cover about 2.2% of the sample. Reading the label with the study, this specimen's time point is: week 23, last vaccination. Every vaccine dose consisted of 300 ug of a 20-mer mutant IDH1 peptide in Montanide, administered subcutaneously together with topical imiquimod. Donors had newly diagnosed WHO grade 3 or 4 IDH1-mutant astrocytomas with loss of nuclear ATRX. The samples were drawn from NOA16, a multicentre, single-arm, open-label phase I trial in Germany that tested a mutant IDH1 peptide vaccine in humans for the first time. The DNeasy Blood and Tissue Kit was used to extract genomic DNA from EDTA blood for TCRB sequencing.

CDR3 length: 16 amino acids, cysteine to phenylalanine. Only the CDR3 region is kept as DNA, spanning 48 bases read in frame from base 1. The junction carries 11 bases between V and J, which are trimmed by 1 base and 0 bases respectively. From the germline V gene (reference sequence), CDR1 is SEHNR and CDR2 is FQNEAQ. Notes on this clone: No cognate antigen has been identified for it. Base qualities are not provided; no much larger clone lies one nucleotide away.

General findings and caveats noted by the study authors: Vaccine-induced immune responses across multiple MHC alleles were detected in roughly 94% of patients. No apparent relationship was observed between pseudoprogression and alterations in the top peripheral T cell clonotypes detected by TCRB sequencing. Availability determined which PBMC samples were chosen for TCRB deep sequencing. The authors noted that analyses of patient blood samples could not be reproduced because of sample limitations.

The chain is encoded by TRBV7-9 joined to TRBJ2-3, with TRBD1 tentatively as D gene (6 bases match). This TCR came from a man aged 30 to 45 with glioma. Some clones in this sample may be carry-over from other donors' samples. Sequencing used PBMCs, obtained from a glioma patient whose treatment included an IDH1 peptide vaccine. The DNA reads TGTGCCAGCAGCTTAGGAGCAGGGGCTAGCACAGATACGCAGTATTTT. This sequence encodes CASSLGAGASTDTQYF.